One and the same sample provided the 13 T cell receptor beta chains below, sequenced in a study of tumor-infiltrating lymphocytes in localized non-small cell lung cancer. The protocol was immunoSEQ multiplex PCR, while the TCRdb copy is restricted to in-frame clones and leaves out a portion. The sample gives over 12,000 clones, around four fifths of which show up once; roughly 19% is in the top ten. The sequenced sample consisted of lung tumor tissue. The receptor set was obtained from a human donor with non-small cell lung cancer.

For the CDR3, the DNA is TGTGCCAGCACCTGGGGACTAGCGGAGGTGACCGGGGAGCTGTTTTTT. It yields the protein CASTWGLAEVTGELFF. The chain is built from TRBV5-5 and TRBJ2-2; the match to TRBD2 covers 11 bases. V trimming: 6 bases; J trimming: 5 bases; junction bases outside the gene matches: 9. The CDR3 totals 16 residues. Looked up from germline, CDR1 is SGHKS and CDR2 is YYEKEE (reference sequence). Combining the CDR3 with reference TRBV5-5 and TRBJ2-2 gives the whole variable domain DAGVTQSPTHLIKTRGQQVTLRCSPISGHKSVSWYQQVLGQGPQFIFQYYEKEERGRGNFPDRFSARQFPNYSSELNVNALLLGDSALYLCASTWGLAEVTGELFFGEGSRLTVL.

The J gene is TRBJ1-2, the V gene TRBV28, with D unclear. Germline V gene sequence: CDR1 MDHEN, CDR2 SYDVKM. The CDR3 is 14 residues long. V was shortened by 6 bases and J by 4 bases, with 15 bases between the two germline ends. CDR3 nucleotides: TGTGCCAGCAGCCGGTTATGGGGTATCTATGGCTACACCTTC. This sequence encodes CASSRLWGIYGYTF.

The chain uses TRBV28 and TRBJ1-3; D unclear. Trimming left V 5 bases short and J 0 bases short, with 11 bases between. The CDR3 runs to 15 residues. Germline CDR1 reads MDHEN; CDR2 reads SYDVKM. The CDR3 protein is CASSPPPYSGNTIYF. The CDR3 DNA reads TGTGCCAGCAGTCCGCCACCTTACTCTGGAAACACCATATATTTT.

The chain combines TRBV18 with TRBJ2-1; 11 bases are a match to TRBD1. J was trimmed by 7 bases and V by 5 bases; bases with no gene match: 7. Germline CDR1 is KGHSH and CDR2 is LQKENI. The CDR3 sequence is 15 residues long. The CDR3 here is CASSGQGAPRNEQFF. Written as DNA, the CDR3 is TGTGCCAGCTCAGGACAGGGGGCGCCGAGGAATGAGCAGTTCTTC. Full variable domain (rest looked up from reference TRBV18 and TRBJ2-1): NAGVMQNPRHLVRRRGQEARLRCSPMKGHSHVYWYRQLPEEGLKFMVYLQKENIIDESGMPKERFSAEFPKEGPSILRIQQVVRGDSAAYFCASSGQGAPRNEQFFGPGTRLTVL.

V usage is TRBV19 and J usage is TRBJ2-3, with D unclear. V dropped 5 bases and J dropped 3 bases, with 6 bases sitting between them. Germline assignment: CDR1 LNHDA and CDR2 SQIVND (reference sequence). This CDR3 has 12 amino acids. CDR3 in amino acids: CASSARTDTQYF. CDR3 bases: TGTGCCAGTAGTGCAAGGACAGATACGCAGTATTTT.

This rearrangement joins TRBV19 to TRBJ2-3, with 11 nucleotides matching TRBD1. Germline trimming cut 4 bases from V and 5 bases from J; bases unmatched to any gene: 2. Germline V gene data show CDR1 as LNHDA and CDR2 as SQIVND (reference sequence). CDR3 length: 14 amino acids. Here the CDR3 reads CASSTGQGEDTQYF. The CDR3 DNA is TGTGCCAGTAGTACGGGACAGGGGGAAGATACGCAGTATTTT.

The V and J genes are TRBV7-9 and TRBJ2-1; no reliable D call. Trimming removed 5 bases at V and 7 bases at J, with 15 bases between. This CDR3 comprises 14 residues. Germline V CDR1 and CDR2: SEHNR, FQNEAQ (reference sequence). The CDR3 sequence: CASSPPIGLNEQFF. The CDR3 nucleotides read TGTGCCAGCAGCCCCCCGATCGGGCTTAATGAGCAGTTCTTC.

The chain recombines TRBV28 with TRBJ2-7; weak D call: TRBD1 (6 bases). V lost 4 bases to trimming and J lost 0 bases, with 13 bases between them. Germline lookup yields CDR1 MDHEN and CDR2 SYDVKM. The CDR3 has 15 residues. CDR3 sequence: CASSSSGQPSYEQYF. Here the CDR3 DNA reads TGTGCCAGCAGTTCGAGCGGACAGCCCTCCTACGAGCAGTACTTC.

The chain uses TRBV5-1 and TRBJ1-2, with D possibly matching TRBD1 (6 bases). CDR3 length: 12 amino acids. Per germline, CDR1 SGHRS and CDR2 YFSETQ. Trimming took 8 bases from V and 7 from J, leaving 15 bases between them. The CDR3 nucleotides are TGCGCCAGGAGCACAGGGAGAGGTGGCTACACCTTC. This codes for CARSTGRGGYTF.

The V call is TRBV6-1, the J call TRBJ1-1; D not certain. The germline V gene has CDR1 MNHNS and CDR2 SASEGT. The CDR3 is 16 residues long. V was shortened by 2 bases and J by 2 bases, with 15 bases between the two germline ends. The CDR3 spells CASSERIVSLNTEAFF. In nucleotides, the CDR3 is TGTGCCAGCAGTGAAAGGATCGTCAGCTTAAACACTGAAGCTTTCTTT.

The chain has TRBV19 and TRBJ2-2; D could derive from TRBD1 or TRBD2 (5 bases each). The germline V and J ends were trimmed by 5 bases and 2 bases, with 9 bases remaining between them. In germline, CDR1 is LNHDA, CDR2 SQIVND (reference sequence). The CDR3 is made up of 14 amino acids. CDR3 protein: CASSWDGNTGELFF. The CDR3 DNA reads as TGTGCCAGTAGTTGGGACGGTAACACCGGGGAGCTGTTTTTT.

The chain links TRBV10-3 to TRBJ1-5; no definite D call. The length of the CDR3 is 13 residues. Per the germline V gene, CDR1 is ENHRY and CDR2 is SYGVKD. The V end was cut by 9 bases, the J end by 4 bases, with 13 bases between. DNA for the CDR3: TGTGCCATGTCCCGCGGACCAAATCAGCCCCAGCATTTT. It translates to CAMSRGPNQPQHF.

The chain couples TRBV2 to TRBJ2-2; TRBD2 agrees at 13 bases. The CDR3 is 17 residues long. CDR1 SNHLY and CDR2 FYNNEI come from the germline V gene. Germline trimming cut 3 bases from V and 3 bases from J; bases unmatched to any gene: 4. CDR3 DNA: TGTGCCAGCAGTGAGGGGACTAGCGGGATCGACACCGGGGAGCTGTTTTTT. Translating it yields CASSEGTSGIDTGELFF.